The 7 T cell receptor beta chains given below trace back to one sample, sequenced in a study of blood T cell repertoires in COVID-19. Generated by immunoSEQ multiplex PCR, the TCRdb table keeps only in-frame clones and is missing some. The table lists approximately 120,000 clones, about four fifths of them singletons. Sequencing input: peripheral blood. The receptors here all came from a man aged 60 to 69 with acute or convalescent COVID-19.

A remark on this clone: Distinct nucleotide sequences in the sample also encode this CDR3. The chain employs TRBV5-1 and TRBJ1-5; D unresolved. CDR3 length: 13 residues. The germline V gene encodes CDR1 SGHRS and CDR2 YFSETQ. V was cut by 3 bases and J by 5 bases, with 9 bases left in between. Here the CDR3 DNA reads TGCGCCAGCAGCTACGCGGGAGATCAGCCCCAGCATTTT. The encoded protein is CASSYAGDQPQHF.

V gene TRBV24-1 combines with J gene TRBJ1-2; the match to TRBD1 covers 7 bases. The CDR3 totals 14 residues. Germline CDR1 and CDR2: KGHDR and SFDVKD. V lost 3 bases and J lost 3; bases outside the gene matches: 3. This CDR3 reads CATSDTGDDYGYTF. The CDR3 bases are TGTGCCACCAGTGATACAGGGGATGACTATGGCTACACCTTC.

The CDR3 DNA follows: TGTGCCAGCAGCTTATTGGCGGTAGAAAAACTGTTTTTT. Translation gives CASSLLAVEKLFF. The J gene is TRBJ1-4, the V gene TRBV7-9, with unresolved D. Deletions cut 2 bases from V and 8 bases from J, with 9 bases between. CDR1 and CDR2 (germline): SEHNR, FQNEAQ (reference sequence). This CDR3 region has 13 residues.

The chain uses TRBV5-4 and TRBJ1-2, with a possible D match to TRBD1 (5 bases). V dropped 7 bases and J dropped 8 bases, with 15 bases sitting between them. Germline CDR1 and CDR2: SGHNT and YYREEE (reference sequence). This CDR3 is built from 12 residues. CDR3 sequence reads: CASSPRDGGYTF. The CDR3 nucleotides read TGTGCCAGCTCCCCCAGGGATGGAGGCTACACCTTC. Using reference TRBV5-4 and TRBJ1-2 for the parts outside the CDR3, the full variable domain is ETGVTQSPTHLIKTRGQQVTLRCSSQSGHNTVSWYQQALGQGPQFIFQYYREEENGRGNFPPRFSGLQFPNYSSELNVNALELDDSALYLCASSPRDGGYTFGSGTRLTVV.

V and J are TRBV4-2 and TRBJ1-1, with 10 bases aligning to TRBD1. The CDR3 contains 14 residues. The trim removed 1 base at V and 11 bases at J, leaving 7 bases unmatched. The germline CDR1 and CDR2 sequences are LGHNA and YNFKEQ. CDR3 sequence reads: CASSQATGGLGAFF. In DNA, the CDR3 is TGTGCCAGCAGCCAAGCGACAGGGGGCCTGGGGGCTTTCTTT.

The chain employs TRBV28 and TRBJ2-7; 9 nucleotides line up with TRBD1. V lost 8 bases and J lost 2; bases outside the gene matches: 4. From germline, CDR1 is MDHEN and CDR2 SYDVKM. The CDR3 sequence is 13 residues long. CDR3 coding DNA: TGTGCCAGCGCCGGACAGGGGACCTACGAGCAGTACTTC. Protein sequence: CASAGQGTYEQYF.

The V gene is TRBV27, the J gene TRBJ1-2, with D possibly TRBD1 on 6 matching bases. Per the germline V gene, CDR1 is MNHEY and CDR2 is SMNVEV (reference sequence). There are 17 residues in the CDR3. V lost 6 bases and J 4 bases, leaving 24 bases between the germline ends. The CDR3 loop is CASRTLQRGGEAYGYTF. DNA of the CDR3: TGTGCCAGCAGAACCCTACAGCGGGGGGGCGAAGCCTATGGCTACACCTTC.